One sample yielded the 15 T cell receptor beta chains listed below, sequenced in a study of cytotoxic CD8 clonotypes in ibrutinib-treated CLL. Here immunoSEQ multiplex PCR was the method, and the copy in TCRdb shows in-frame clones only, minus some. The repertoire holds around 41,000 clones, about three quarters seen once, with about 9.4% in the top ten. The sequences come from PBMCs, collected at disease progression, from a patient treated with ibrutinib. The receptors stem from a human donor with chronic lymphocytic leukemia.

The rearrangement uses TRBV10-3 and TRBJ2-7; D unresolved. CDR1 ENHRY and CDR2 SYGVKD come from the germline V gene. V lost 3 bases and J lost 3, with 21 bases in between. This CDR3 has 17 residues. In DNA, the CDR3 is TGTGCCATCAGTGACTTAACTGGTGACGACCCAAACTACGAGCAGTACTTC. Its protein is CAISDLTGDDPNYEQYF.

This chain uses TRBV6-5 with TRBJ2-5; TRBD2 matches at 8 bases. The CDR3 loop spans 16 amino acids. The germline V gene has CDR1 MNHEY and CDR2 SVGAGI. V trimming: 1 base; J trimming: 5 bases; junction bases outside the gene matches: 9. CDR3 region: CASSYLGAGEGETQYF. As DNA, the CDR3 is TGTGCCAGCAGTTACTTAGGAGCGGGGGAGGGCGAGACCCAGTACTTC.

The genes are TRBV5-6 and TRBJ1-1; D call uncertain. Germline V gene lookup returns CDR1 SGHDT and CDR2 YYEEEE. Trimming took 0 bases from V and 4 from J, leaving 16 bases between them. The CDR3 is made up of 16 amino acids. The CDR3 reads CASSLGLGEVFTEAFF. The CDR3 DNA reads TGTGCCAGCAGCTTGGGGCTTGGGGAAGTGTTCACTGAAGCTTTCTTT.

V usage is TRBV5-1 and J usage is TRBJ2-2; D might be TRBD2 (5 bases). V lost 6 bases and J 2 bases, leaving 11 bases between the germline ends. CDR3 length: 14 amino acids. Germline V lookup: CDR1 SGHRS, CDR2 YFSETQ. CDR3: CASTGLTNTGELFF. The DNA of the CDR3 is TGCGCCAGCACAGGACTTACTAACACCGGGGAGCTGTTTTTT.

The CDR3 sequence is CASSPQLAGNTGELFF. The CDR3, as DNA: TGCGCCAGCAGCCCACAACTAGCGGGCAACACCGGGGAGCTGTTTTTT. The chain has TRBV5-1 and TRBJ2-2, with 9 bases fitting TRBD2. From germline, CDR1 is SGHRS and CDR2 YFSETQ. The CDR3 has 16 amino acids. V lost 4 bases, J lost 2 bases, and 6 bases stayed unmatched.

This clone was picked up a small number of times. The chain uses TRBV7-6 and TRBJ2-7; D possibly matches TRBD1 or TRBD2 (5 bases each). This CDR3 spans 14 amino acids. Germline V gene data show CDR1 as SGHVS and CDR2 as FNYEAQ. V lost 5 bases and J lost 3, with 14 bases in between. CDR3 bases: TGTGCCAGCAGCCCCAGGGACCTGGTCTACGAGCAGTACTTC. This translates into CASSPRDLVYEQYF.

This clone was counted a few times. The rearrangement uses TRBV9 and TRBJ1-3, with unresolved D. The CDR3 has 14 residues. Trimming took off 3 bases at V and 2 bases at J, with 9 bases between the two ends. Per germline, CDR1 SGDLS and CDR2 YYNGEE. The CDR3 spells CASSESLPGNTIYF. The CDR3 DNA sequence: TGTGCCAGCAGCGAGTCCCTCCCTGGAAACACCATATATTTT. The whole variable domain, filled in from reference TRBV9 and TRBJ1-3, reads DSGVTQTPKHLITATGQRVTLRCSPRSGDLSVYWYQQSLDQGLQFLIQYYNGEERAKGNILERFSAQQFPDLHSELNLSSLELGDSALYFCASSESLPGNTIYFGEGSWLTVV.

The CDR3 region is CASSPLTLAGDSIQYF. CDR3 DNA: TGTGCCAGCAGTCCGCTCACACTAGCGGGAGATAGCATTCAGTACTTC. This sequence joins TRBV27 and TRBJ2-4, with 11 bases matching TRBD2. Germline V gene sequence: CDR1 MNHEY, CDR2 SMNVEV (reference sequence). V lost 5 bases to trimming and J lost 9 bases; unmatched junction nucleotides: 12. There are 16 residues in the CDR3.

The CDR3 sequence is CASTKEWADTQYF. Written as DNA, the CDR3 is TGTGCCAGTACCAAGGAGTGGGCAGATACGCAGTATTTT. The chain has TRBV19 and TRBJ2-3, with unresolved D. CDR1 is LNHDA and CDR2 is SQIVND in the germline V gene (reference sequence). The ends were cut back, 7 bases at V and 4 bases at J, with 12 bases in the middle. The CDR3 runs 13 residues.

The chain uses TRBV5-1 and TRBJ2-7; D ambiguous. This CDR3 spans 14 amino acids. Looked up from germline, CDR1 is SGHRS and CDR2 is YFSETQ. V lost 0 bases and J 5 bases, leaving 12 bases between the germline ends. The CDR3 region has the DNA TGCGCCAGCAGCTTGGGCCAGCCAGTCGACGAGCAGTACTTC. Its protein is CASSLGQPVDEQYF. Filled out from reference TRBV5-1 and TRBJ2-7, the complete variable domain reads KAGVTQTPRYLIKTRGQQVTLSCSPISGHRSVSWYQQTPGQGLQFLFEYFSETQRNKGNFPGRFSGRQFSNSRSEMNVSTLELGDSALYLCASSLGQPVDEQYFGPGTRLTVT.

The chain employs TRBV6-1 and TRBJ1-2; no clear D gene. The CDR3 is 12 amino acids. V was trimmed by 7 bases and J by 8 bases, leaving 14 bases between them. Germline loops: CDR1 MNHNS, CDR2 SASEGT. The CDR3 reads CASKNWGSGYTF. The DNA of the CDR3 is TGTGCCAGCAAAAACTGGGGTTCGGGCTACACCTTC.

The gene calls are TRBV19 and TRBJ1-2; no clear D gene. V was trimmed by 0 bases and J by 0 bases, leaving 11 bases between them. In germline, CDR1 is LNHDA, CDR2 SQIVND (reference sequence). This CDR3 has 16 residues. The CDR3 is CASSIDSRVTNYGYTF. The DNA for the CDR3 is TGTGCCAGTAGTATAGATTCTAGGGTGACTAACTATGGCTACACCTTC.

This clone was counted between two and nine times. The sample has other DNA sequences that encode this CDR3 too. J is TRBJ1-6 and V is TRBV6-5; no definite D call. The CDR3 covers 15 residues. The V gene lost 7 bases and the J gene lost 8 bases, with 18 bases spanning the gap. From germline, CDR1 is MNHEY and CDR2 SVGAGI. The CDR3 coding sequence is TGTGCCAGCACCTGGGGAGGTCGGGATGATTCACCCCTCCACTTT. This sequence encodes CASTWGGRDDSPLHF.

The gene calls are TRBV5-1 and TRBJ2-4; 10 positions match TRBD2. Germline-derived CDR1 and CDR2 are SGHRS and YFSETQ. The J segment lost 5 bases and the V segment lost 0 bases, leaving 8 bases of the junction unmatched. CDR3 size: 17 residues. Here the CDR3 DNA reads TGCGCCAGCAGCTTGGTCGCTAGCGGGAGATTGCAAAACATTCAGTACTTC. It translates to CASSLVASGRLQNIQYF.

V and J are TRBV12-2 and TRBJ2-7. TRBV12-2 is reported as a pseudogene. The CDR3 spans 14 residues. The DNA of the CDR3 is TGTGCAAGTCGCCCGGGGACCGACTCCTACGAGCAGTACTTC. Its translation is CASRPGTDSYEQYF.